Following are 2 T cell receptor beta chains from one sample sequenced in a study of blood T cell repertoires in COVID-19 (dated by TCRdb to the early 2020s). To prepare the library, the immunoSEQ multiplex PCR assay was applied. Not all clones reach the TCRdb copy of this immuneACCESS table, which keeps in-frame sequences only. Checked studies attribute under half of the gap to unresolved V genes and leave the rest unexplained. Across this sample there are around 190,000 clones, with 70% to 90% seen only once. Of the sample, about 5% is held by the ten largest clones. The sample consisted of peripheral blood. The origin of the receptors is a woman aged 80 or over with acute or convalescent COVID-19.

The genes are TRBV6-5 and TRBJ2-3; 8 nucleotides agree with TRBD2. Germline loops: CDR1 MNHEY, CDR2 SVGAGI. CDR3 size: 14 residues. Trimming removed 6 bases from V and 6 bases from J; junction bases left unmatched: 8. The CDR3 nucleotides read TGTGCCAGCAGACCGGGACGGGAGGGCGATACGCAGTATTTT. Its translation is CASRPGREGDTQYF.

The chain carries TRBV5-5 and TRBJ1-1; possibly TRBD1 for D (5 bases). The CDR3 totals 18 residues. The germline CDR1 and CDR2 sequences are SGHKS and YYEKEE (reference sequence). V was pared by 2 bases and J by 0 bases, with 20 bases between. CDR3 sequence (DNA): TGTGCCAGCAGCTTAGGGACCGCAGCTGGGGGGATGAACACTGAAGCTTTCTTT. It codes for CASSLGTAAGGMNTEAFF. The whole variable domain, remainder taken from reference TRBV5-5 and TRBJ1-1, is DAGVTQSPTHLIKTRGQQVTLRCSPISGHKSVSWYQQVLGQGPQFIFQYYEKEERGRGNFPDRFSARQFPNYSSELNVNALLLGDSALYLCASSLGTAAGGMNTEAFFGQGTRLTVV.